This paragraph reports one TCR beta chain. Germline and junction disagree at one end, which may indicate a read error. Generated by immunoSEQ multiplex PCR, the TCRdb table keeps only in-frame clones and is missing some. The repertoire has about 79,000 clones, 80% of them found once; the top ten carry approximately 22%. These data belong to a study of T cell responses to AZD1222 COVID-19 vaccine. The CDR3 sequence is 16 residues long. CDR1 and CDR2 from the germline V gene are SGHRS and YFSETQ. The chain carries TRBV5-1 and TRBJ2-2; possibly TRBD2 for D (6 bases). The clonotype comes from an adult in good health. The input for sequencing was peripheral blood, taken on day 0 of AZD1222 vaccination. Here the CDR3 DNA reads TGCGCCAGCAGCTTGGAAGGGACTCTGAACCCCGGGGAGCTGTTTTTT. Protein sequence: CASSLEGTLNPGELFF.